The clone carrying this TCR beta chain was seen a single time. A junction end diverges from the germline sequence, so it may reflect a read error. This entry comes from a study of CD8 T cells in Susac syndrome. CD8+ and CD4+ T cells from blood underwent TCR beta sequencing. Negative isolation was used for CD8+ and CD4+ T cells and FACS enrichment for TEMRA cells. This CDR3 region has 18 residues. Germline CDR1 is LGHNA and CDR2 is YNFKEQ. Reverse transcription of about 0.5 to 1 ug RNA used random hexamers. TCRdb re-analysed the immunoSEQ multiplex PCR reads in MiXCR, keeping a single row per CDR3 protein. The sample records 84,000 or so distinct CDR3 sequences, approximately 95% being singletons.

The chain combines TRBV4-2 with TRBJ1-5; 8 bases agree with TRBD1. Sample: CD8+ T cells from PBMCs. This receptor was taken from a human donor with Susac syndrome. Written as DNA, the CDR3 is TGTGCCAGCAGTCAAGATCTTCAGGGGGCGATAAGCAATCAGCCCCAGCATTTT. Residues: CASSQDLQGAISNQPQHF.